Only a few counts were recorded for the clone carrying this T cell receptor beta chain. Its antigen is unknown. The data were taken from a study of response to subunit inactivated influenza vaccine. Overall study results and limits: The study's authors posited that every seasonal influenza vaccination enlists few new T cells.

V lost 2 bases to trimming and J lost 6 bases; unmatched junction nucleotides: 5. The CDR3 extends over 15 amino acids. The germline V gene encodes CDR1 MNHEY and CDR2 SVGAGI. TCRdb passed the RT-PCR reads through MiXCR, listing each CDR3 protein once. Here the sample spans hundreds of thousands of distinct CDR3 sequences, 14% being singletons. The sample here was PBMCs from blood, taken roughly 15 days before vaccination. This TCR derives from a man over 45 who received an inactivated influenza vaccine. The chain is built from TRBV6-5 and TRBJ2-1, with 9 bases identical to TRBD2. The CDR3, as DNA: TGTGCCAGCAGTTACGGGCGGGGGGGCCGCAATGAGCAGTTCTTC. Translation: CASSYGRGGRNEQFF.